The source of this TCR beta chain is a study of cytomegalovirus exposure and HLA in healthy donors. The CDR3 is 14 residues long. Germline trimming cut 3 bases from V and 5 bases from J; bases unmatched to any gene: 4. Germline lookup yields CDR1 SEHNR and CDR2 FQNEAQ (reference sequence). A note on this clone: Its antigen is currently unknown.

The study ran its PCR with 60 Vbeta and 13 Jbeta primers. The repertoire was sequenced with immunoSEQ multiplex PCR; TCRdb's copy has only in-frame clones and lacks some. The sample consists of 150,000 to 200,000 clones, roughly four fifths of them appearing once. Study-wide findings and caveats: Later on, an analysis tied 15,000 to 20,000 TCR beta sequences to HLA alleles at 0.05 false discovery rate. What a later analysis reportedly showed was that an Asian-associated ancestry cluster had fewer N-insertions than the roughly 670-donor mean. Analysis was performed later, and it showed HLA-associated TCR beta chains to be more clonally expanded than equally common others.

This chain uses TRBV7-9 with TRBJ1-1; TRBD1 aligns across 9 bases. The source of this sequence is a man aged 40-49 years in good health and CMV-seronegative. Sequencing was carried out using PBMCs. This CDR3 is CASSFTGGGTEAFF. The CDR3 nucleotides read TGTGCCAGCAGCTTTACAGGGGGCGGGACTGAAGCTTTCTTT.